A single sample gave rise to the 28 T cell receptor beta chains below, sequenced in a study of blood T cell repertoires in COVID-19 (dated by TCRdb to the early 2020s). The receptor library was made with the immunoSEQ multiplex PCR assay. Entries here come from immuneACCESS through TCRdb and include only in-frame sequences with V and J called. Some clones fail to appear in such tables; in the studies checked, an unresolved V gene covers under half of the shortfall, and the cause of the remainder is unknown. This sample holds roughly 150,000 clones; roughly 74% were observed only once. The top ten clonotypes cover 14% of the sample. Sequenced sample: peripheral blood. The origin of the receptors is an elderly woman with acute or convalescent COVID-19.

In this sample, this clone turned up a few times. The chain uses TRBV7-9 and TRBJ1-6; tentatively, D is TRBD1 (5 bases). Germline V gives CDR1 SEHNR, CDR2 FQNEAQ (reference sequence). Trimming removed 1 base at V and 10 bases at J, with 8 bases between. The CDR3 totals 13 residues. In DNA form, the CDR3 reads TGTGCCAGCAGCTTAGAAGGGGTCTCACCCCTCCACTTT. It specifies CASSLEGVSPLHF.

The rearrangement uses TRBV12-3 or TRBV12-4 and TRBJ2-7; D unclear. V was trimmed by 5 bases and J by 2 bases, leaving 4 bases between them. The CDR3 loop spans 11 amino acids. The CDR3 reads CASSRAYEQYF. CDR3 in DNA: TGTGCCAGCAGTCGGGCCTACGAGCAGTACTTC.

V gene TRBV3-1 (or the pseudogene TRBV3-2) combines with J gene TRBJ1-3, with D possibly TRBD1 on 6 matching bases. Trimming pared 1 base from V and 5 bases from J, leaving 12 bases between. The CDR3 is 15 amino acids. Looked up from germline, CDR1 is LGHDT and CDR2 is YNNKEL (reference sequence). In nucleotides, the CDR3 is TGTGCCAGCAGCCAAGTCTCTAGGGGGAGAAACACCATATATTTT. Translating it yields CASSQVSRGRNTIYF.

J is TRBJ2-7 and V is TRBV10-3; 9 nucleotides line up with TRBD1. The germline gives CDR1 ENHRY, CDR2 SYGVKD. J gave up 3 bases and V 10 bases, and 10 bases lay outside the gene matches. The CDR3 covers 14 residues. CDR3 DNA: TGTGCCAGCCGACCCCCGGGACAGGGCTACGAGCAGTACTTC. Encoded protein: CASRPPGQGYEQYF.

A few counts support this clone. The DNA for the CDR3 is TGTGCCAGCAGCCGCTGGGGGGGGCCCGTAGGTGAAAAACTGTTTTTT. Its protein is CASSRWGGPVGEKLFF. The chain links TRBV3-1 (or the pseudogene TRBV3-2) to TRBJ1-4; tentative D call: TRBD1 (6 bases). CDR3 size: 16 residues. Germline V lookup: CDR1 LGHDT, CDR2 YNNKEL (reference sequence). Trimming removed 4 bases from V and 7 bases from J, with 19 bases in between.

V is TRBV6-5 and J is TRBJ2-1; TRBD2 matches 12 bases. This CDR3 comprises 15 residues. Losses at the gene ends were 7 bases for V and 8 bases for J; bases not matched to a gene: 9. Germline assignment: CDR1 MNHEY and CDR2 SVGAGI. CDR3 residues: CASIHGLAGFDEQFF. CDR3 DNA sequence: TGTGCCAGCATACACGGACTAGCGGGGTTCGATGAGCAGTTCTTC.

The V gene is TRBV5-5, the J gene TRBJ1-4, with D possibly matching TRBD1 (5 bases). V lost 4 bases and J 7 bases, leaving 20 bases between the germline ends. CDR1 is SGHKS, CDR2 YYEKEE, per germline (reference sequence). The CDR3 has 16 amino acids. CDR3 in amino acids: CASSLTYRSGSEKLFF. DNA of the CDR3: TGTGCCAGCAGCCTTACTTACAGGTCTGGAAGTGAAAAACTGTTTTTT.

A remark on this clone: This sample includes further DNA sequences coding for the same CDR3. The V gene is TRBV12-3 or TRBV12-4, the J gene TRBJ1-2, with D unresolved. The CDR3 is 12 residues long. Trimming took off 4 bases at V and 3 bases at J, with 6 bases between the two ends. The CDR3 DNA reads as TGTGCCAGCAGTTCCGGGTACTATGGCTACACCTTC. Protein sequence: CASSSGYYGYTF.

The chain carries TRBV19 and TRBJ2-1; weak D call: TRBD1 (6 bases). From germline, CDR1 is LNHDA and CDR2 SQIVND (reference sequence). The CDR3 length is 14 residues. V lost 4 bases and J 7 bases, leaving 14 bases between the germline ends. This CDR3 reads CASSTRGTRNEQFF. The CDR3 DNA reads as TGTGCCAGTAGTACCAGAGGGACACGAAATGAGCAGTTCTTC. The full variable domain, with the rest looked up from reference TRBV19 and TRBJ2-1, is DGGITQSPKYLFRKEGQNVTLSCEQNLNHDAMYWYRQDPGQGLRLIYYSQIVNDFQKGDIAEGYSVSREKKESFPLTVTSAQKNPTAFYLCASSTRGTRNEQFFGPGTRLTVL.

The V gene is TRBV4-2, the J gene TRBJ1-1; D may be TRBD1 (6 bases). The germline CDR1 and CDR2 sequences are LGHNA and YNFKEQ. V lost 0 bases and J 11 bases, leaving 13 bases between the germline ends. The CDR3 has 13 amino acids. CDR3: CASSQDDRRMAFF. Here the CDR3 DNA reads TGTGCCAGCAGCCAAGACGACAGGCGGATGGCTTTCTTT.

The sample holds a few counts of this clone. The chain employs TRBV7-8 and TRBJ2-7; 10 bases map to TRBD2. Trimming removed 5 bases from V and 0 bases from J; junction bases left unmatched: 7. Germline CDR1 is SGHVS and CDR2 is FQNEAQ. The CDR3 has 16 residues. In nucleotides, the CDR3 is TGTGCCAGCAGCCGTCTCGGGACTAGCGTCTCCTACGAGCAGTACTTC. Translating it yields CASSRLGTSVSYEQYF.

The chain combines TRBV3-1 (or the pseudogene TRBV3-2) with TRBJ2-7; 7 bases align to TRBD1. Germline V gene sequence: CDR1 LGHDT, CDR2 YNNKEL (reference sequence). The CDR3 runs to 15 residues. Unmatched junction bases numbered 8, after V lost 1 base and J lost 5 bases. The CDR3 spells CASSQAGTVLNEQYF. CDR3 coding DNA: TGTGCCAGCAGCCAAGCCGGGACAGTTCTAAACGAGCAGTACTTC.

This clone has a handful of counts. The CDR3 loop reads CASSKMRDTEAFF. The CDR3 nucleotides are TGTGCCAGTAGTAAGATGAGGGACACTGAAGCTTTCTTT. This sequence joins TRBV19 and TRBJ1-1; D is ambiguous. This CDR3 contains 13 residues. The germline V gene has CDR1 LNHDA and CDR2 SQIVND (reference sequence). Trimming took off 4 bases at V and 3 bases at J, with 9 bases between the two ends.

This clone was detected once. The gene calls are TRBV7-9 and TRBJ1-6; TRBD1 aligns across 11 bases. CDR3 length equals 16 residues. Per the germline V gene, CDR1 is SEHNR and CDR2 is FQNEAQ (reference sequence). Trimming cost V 5 bases and J 5 bases; bases outside gene matches: 5. The CDR3 sequence: CASSGGTGGNNSPLHF. The CDR3 DNA follows: TGTGCCAGCAGCGGGGGGACAGGGGGGAATAATTCACCCCTCCACTTT.

The rearrangement joins TRBV28 to TRBJ1-6; D gene ambiguous. The CDR3 extends over 15 amino acids. Germline CDR1 reads MDHEN; CDR2 reads SYDVKM. V was clipped by 2 bases and J by 5 bases, with 10 bases between them. This CDR3 is CASSLDLADNSPLHF. DNA for the CDR3: TGTGCCAGCAGTTTAGATTTGGCGGATAATTCACCCCTCCACTTT.

V gene TRBV28 combines with J gene TRBJ1-2; TRBD1 aligns across 10 bases. Germline-derived CDR1 and CDR2 are MDHEN and SYDVKM. Trimming removed 4 bases from V and 0 bases from J; junction bases left unmatched: 2. This CDR3 comprises 15 residues. The CDR3 is CASSSGQGTNYGYTF. The CDR3 nucleotides are TGTGCCAGCAGTTCGGGACAGGGGACTAACTATGGCTACACCTTC.

The chain carries TRBV28 and TRBJ1-5, with D hard to call. The V and J ends lost 6 bases and 2 bases respectively, with 11 bases between them. The CDR3 is made up of 14 amino acids. In germline, CDR1 is MDHEN, CDR2 SYDVKM. In DNA, the CDR3 is TGTGCCAGCAGCCCCGCGAGGGGCAATCAGCCCCAGCATTTT. Translating it yields CASSPARGNQPQHF. Using reference TRBV28 and TRBJ1-5 for the parts outside the CDR3, the full variable domain is DVKVTQSSRYLVKRTGEKVFLECVQDMDHENMFWYRQDPGLGLRLIYFSYDVKMKEKGDIPEGYSVSREKKERFSLILESASTNQTSMYLCASSPARGNQPQHFGDGTRLSIL.

This clone has a handful of counts. The rearrangement joins TRBV19 to TRBJ1-1, with TRBD1 identical over 10 bases. The V gene's germline CDR1 is LNHDA and CDR2 SQIVND (reference sequence). There are 17 residues in the CDR3. V lost 6 bases and J lost 1; bases outside the gene matches: 11. The DNA for the CDR3 is TGTGCCAGTAGCTCCCATGACAGGGGGCTCGGGAACACTGAAGCTTTCTTT. It yields the protein CASSSHDRGLGNTEAFF.

The J gene is TRBJ1-2, the V gene TRBV7-6; 11 nucleotides agree with TRBD1. Looked up from germline, CDR1 is SGHVS and CDR2 is FNYEAQ. The V and J ends lost 5 bases and 8 bases, in that order; junction bases with no gene match: 10. CDR3 size: 15 residues. The CDR3 sequence is CASSETGQGVGGYTF. The CDR3 region has the DNA TGTGCCAGCAGCGAAACGGGACAGGGGGTCGGCGGCTACACCTTC.

The chain has TRBV5-1 and TRBJ2-1, with D maybe TRBD1 (5 bases). This CDR3 has 14 residues. V dropped 4 bases and J dropped 0 bases, with 8 bases sitting between them. Germline CDR1 SGHRS, CDR2 YFSETQ. CDR3 amino acids: CASSQDTSYNEQFF. CDR3 DNA sequence: TGCGCCAGCAGCCAGGACACCTCCTACAATGAGCAGTTCTTC.

This clone came up a few times. This chain links TRBV19 with TRBJ2-1, with D possibly TRBD2 on 6 matching bases. The CDR3 has 15 residues. CDR1 is LNHDA, CDR2 SQIVND, per germline (reference sequence). The V end was cut by 2 bases, the J end by 5 bases, with 13 bases between. As DNA, the CDR3 is TGTGCCAGTAGTATAATCACTAGCAGCAACAATGAGCAGTTCTTC. It translates to CASSIITSSNNEQFF.

The rearrangement uses TRBV5-4 and TRBJ1-2; 7 nucleotides line up with TRBD1. With 3 bases clipped from V and 4 bases from J, the junction kept 9 bases outside the gene matches. The CDR3 sequence is 15 residues long. CDR1 SGHNT and CDR2 YYREEE come from the germline V gene (reference sequence). CDR3 protein: CASSSGQRNTYGYTF. The CDR3, as DNA: TGTGCCAGCAGCTCGGGACAGAGAAACACCTATGGCTACACCTTC. The full variable domain, its missing parts supplied by reference TRBV5-4 and TRBJ1-2, is ETGVTQSPTHLIKTRGQQVTLRCSSQSGHNTVSWYQQALGQGPQFIFQYYREEENGRGNFPPRFSGLQFPNYSSELNVNALELDDSALYLCASSSGQRNTYGYTFGSGTRLTVV.

This clone appeared once. This rearrangement joins TRBV3-1 (or the pseudogene TRBV3-2) to TRBJ2-1; D gene uncertain. From germline, CDR1 is LGHDT and CDR2 YNNKEL (reference sequence). The length of the CDR3 is 13 residues. V lost 1 base and J 10 bases, leaving 11 bases between the germline ends. CDR3 sequence reads: CASSQVGPREQFF. DNA of the CDR3: TGTGCCAGCAGCCAAGTGGGCCCAAGGGAGCAGTTCTTC.

The chain uses TRBV5-1 and TRBJ1-4; D gene uncertain. The CDR3 contains 13 residues. Per the germline V gene, CDR1 is SGHRS and CDR2 is YFSETQ. Between the trimmed V and J ends, which lost 4 bases and 8 bases, there was a span of 12 bases. The CDR3 spells CASSVALREKLFF. Written as DNA, the CDR3 is TGCGCCAGCAGCGTTGCATTGAGGGAAAAACTGTTTTTT.

The chain combines TRBV5-1 with TRBJ2-2; 7 bases align to TRBD2. This CDR3 region has 15 residues. Per germline, CDR1 SGHRS and CDR2 YFSETQ. Trimming cost V 4 bases and J 3 bases; bases outside gene matches: 6. This CDR3 reads CASSAGGSYTGELFF. CDR3 nucleotide sequence: TGCGCCAGCAGCGCCGGGGGGTCCTACACCGGGGAGCTGTTTTTT.

The rearrangement joins TRBV5-5 to TRBJ1-2; 7 bases are a match to TRBD1. In germline, CDR1 is SGHKS, CDR2 YYEKEE (reference sequence). This CDR3 region has 15 residues. Trimming cost V 0 bases and J 4 bases; bases outside gene matches: 6. As DNA, the CDR3 is TGTGCCAGCAGCTTGGAAGGGACAGCTTCCTATGGCTACACCTTC. Translated: CASSLEGTASYGYTF.

The chain is built from TRBV27 and TRBJ1-4; maybe TRBD1 (5 bases). The CDR3 is 13 residues long. Trimming cost V 5 bases and J 7 bases, with 11 bases left between them. CDR1 is MNHEY, CDR2 SMNVEV, per germline (reference sequence). The chain's CDR3 is CASSPWGGEKLFF. In DNA form, the CDR3 reads TGTGCCAGCAGTCCCTGGGGGGGTGAAAAACTGTTTTTT.

The chain links TRBV9 to TRBJ2-2; a possible D gene is TRBD2 (5 bases). The V end lost 6 bases, the J end lost 0 bases, and 15 bases lay between the germline ends. CDR1 and CDR2 from the germline V gene are SGDLS and YYNGEE. The CDR3 totals 16 residues. The CDR3 DNA is TGTGCCAGCACCGTCCGGGCGCGGGCGAACACCGGGGAGCTGTTTTTT. Amino acids: CASTVRARANTGELFF.